One and the same sample provided the 23 T cell receptor beta chains below, sequenced in a study of T cell responses to AZD1222 COVID-19 vaccine (dated by TCRdb to the early 2020s). In the paper's terms, the time point label means: baseline before first vaccination. Libraries came from the immunoSEQ multiplex PCR assay. TCRdb stores this immuneACCESS table with in-frame sequences only. Part of the clones is absent; in the studies checked, under half of the shortfall reflects unresolved V genes, and no reason is known for the rest. This sample comprises approximately 100,000 clones, 88% of them detected only once. Around 9% of the sample lies in the top ten. Sequencing used peripheral blood, obtained on day 0 of AZD1222 vaccination. The source of these receptors is an adult in good health.

The chain employs TRBV30 and TRBJ1-5, with D perhaps matching TRBD1 (5 bases). The germline V gene has CDR1 GTSNPN and CDR2 SVGIG (reference sequence). Trimming cost V 2 bases and J 0 bases, with 11 bases left between them. The CDR3 runs 15 residues. The CDR3 DNA reads TGTGCCTGGAGTAGGGGAGGCTATAGCAATCAGCCCCAGCATTTT. This translates into CAWSRGGYSNQPQHF. Filled out from reference TRBV30 and TRBJ1-5, the complete variable domain reads SQTIHQWPATLVQPVGSPLSLECTVEGTSNPNLYWYRQAAGRGLQLLFYSVGIGQISSEVPQNLSASRPQDRQFILSSKKLLLSDSGFYLCAWSRGGYSNQPQHFGDGTRLSIL.

The rearrangement uses TRBV28 and TRBJ1-6; D not certain. Germline V gene data show CDR1 as MDHEN and CDR2 as SYDVKM. Trimming took off 6 bases at V and 5 bases at J, with 14 bases between the two ends. The CDR3 is made up of 15 amino acids. Here the CDR3 DNA reads TGTGCCAGCAGCCTCCCGGGCGGTCATAATTCACCCCTCCACTTT. As protein: CASSLPGGHNSPLHF.

This sequence joins TRBV28 and TRBJ2-7; 8 bases agree with TRBD2. Trimming removed 4 bases from V and 7 bases from J; junction bases left unmatched: 12. Germline V gene lookup returns CDR1 MDHEN and CDR2 SYDVKM. The CDR3 is 15 residues long. The CDR3: CASSSPPGGAGEQYF. In DNA form, the CDR3 reads TGTGCCAGCAGTTCCCCTCCGGGGGGGGCGGGTGAGCAGTACTTC.

V gene TRBV7-2 combines with J gene TRBJ1-4; D uncertain. The CDR3 has 16 amino acids. Germline assignment: CDR1 SGHTA and CDR2 FQGNSA. Trimming pared 1 base from V and 0 bases from J, leaving 9 bases between. As DNA, the CDR3 is TGTGCCAGCAGCTTAGGCGGGGTTGCAACTAATGAAAAACTGTTTTTT. Its translation is CASSLGGVATNEKLFF. The whole variable domain, remainder taken from reference TRBV7-2 and TRBJ1-4, is GAGVSQSPSNKVTEKGKDVELRCDPISGHTALYWYRQSLGQGLEFLIYFQGNSAPDKSGLPSDRFSAERTGGSVSTLTIQRTQQEDSAVYLCASSLGGVATNEKLFFGSGTQLSVL.

The V and J genes are TRBV6-5 and TRBJ2-5; TRBD1 agrees at 10 bases. The J segment lost 4 bases and the V segment lost 5 bases, leaving 7 bases of the junction unmatched. Germline-derived CDR1 and CDR2 are MNHEY and SVGAGI. The CDR3 is made up of 15 amino acids. CDR3 sequence reads: CASSRTGGIGETQYF. The CDR3 bases are TGTGCCAGCAGTAGGACAGGGGGGATTGGAGAGACCCAGTACTTC.

V gene TRBV28 combines with J gene TRBJ1-2; TRBD1 matches 7 bases. This CDR3 has 16 amino acids. Germline V gene lookup returns CDR1 MDHEN and CDR2 SYDVKM. The ends lost 6 bases at V and 6 bases at J; junction bases unmatched: 16. CDR3 bases: TGTGCCAGCAGGAAGCTACAGGGGAAGTCTTACCATGGCTACACCTTC. The encoded protein is CASRKLQGKSYHGYTF.

CDR3 nucleotide sequence: TGTGCCAGCGGCCCACTAGTAGGGTACGAGCAGTACTTC. Translating it yields CASGPLVGYEQYF. The chain joins TRBV28 to TRBJ2-7, with D maybe TRBD2 (5 bases). V lost 8 bases and J lost 4, with 15 bases in between. The CDR3 covers 13 residues. Looked up from germline, CDR1 is MDHEN and CDR2 is SYDVKM. Filled out from reference TRBV28 and TRBJ2-7, the complete variable domain reads DVKVTQSSRYLVKRTGEKVFLECVQDMDHENMFWYRQDPGLGLRLIYFSYDVKMKEKGDIPEGYSVSREKKERFSLILESASTNQTSMYLCASGPLVGYEQYFGPGTRLTVT.

V gene TRBV7-7 combines with J gene TRBJ2-1; TRBD2 matches at 10 bases. V trimming: 5 bases; J trimming: 4 bases; junction bases outside the gene matches: 5. Germline CDR1 and CDR2: SSHAT and FNYEAQ (reference sequence). CDR3 length: 15 residues. The CDR3 reads CASSVTSGVYNEQFF. CDR3 DNA sequence: TGTGCCAGCAGCGTCACTAGCGGGGTGTACAATGAGCAGTTCTTC.

This clone was recorded once. The chain has TRBV7-9 and TRBJ2-5; 10 nucleotides line up with TRBD2. The CDR3 totals 15 residues. J was trimmed by 1 base and V by 6 bases; bases with no gene match: 5. The V gene's germline CDR1 is SEHNR and CDR2 FQNEAQ (reference sequence). CDR3 nucleotides: TGTGCCAGCAGTTCAGCGGGGGGGCGCCAAGAGACCCAGTACTTC. Translated: CASSSAGGRQETQYF.

The chain recombines TRBV12-3 or TRBV12-4 with TRBJ1-1, with TRBD1 as a possible D gene (5 bases). The CDR3 extends over 13 amino acids. Deletions cut 8 bases from V and 1 base from J, with 11 bases between. The CDR3 nucleotides are TGTGCCAGCGCCCGGGGCTCGAACACTGAAGCTTTCTTT. Encoded protein: CASARGSNTEAFF.

The genes are TRBV3-1 (or the pseudogene TRBV3-2) and TRBJ2-7; a weak D match, TRBD1 (5 bases). Germline-derived CDR1 and CDR2 are LGHDT and YNNKEL (reference sequence). This CDR3 contains 14 residues. The V end lost 7 bases, the J end lost 1 base, and 14 bases lay between the germline ends. Here the CDR3 DNA reads TGTGCCAGCACCCCTCGCAGGGCATCCTACGAGCAGTACTTC. This encodes CASTPRRASYEQYF.

This clone was counted once. The chain recombines TRBV19 with TRBJ1-5, with TRBD1 matching 9 bases. The CDR3 length is 16 residues. The J segment lost 5 bases and the V segment lost 5 bases, leaving 10 bases of the junction unmatched. The V gene's germline CDR1 is LNHDA and CDR2 SQIVND (reference sequence). The CDR3 DNA is TGTGCCAGTAGTGTCAACAGGGGGCCGAGGGATCAGCCCCAGCATTTT. This translates into CASSVNRGPRDQPQHF.

The chain combines TRBV4-3 with TRBJ2-2, with 8 bases lining up with TRBD1. The CDR3 totals 14 residues. V dropped 4 bases and J dropped 3; count of bases not matched to a gene: 1. Germline V gene sequence: CDR1 LGHNA, CDR2 YSLEER. In DNA form, the CDR3 reads TGCGCCAGCAGCCCACAGGGGGACACCGGGGAGCTGTTTTTT. Its translation: CASSPQGDTGELFF.

The rearrangement links TRBV7-2 to TRBJ2-1; a weak D match, TRBD2 (5 bases). Between the trimmed V and J ends, which lost 1 base and 4 bases, there was a span of 14 bases. From germline, CDR1 is SGHTA and CDR2 FQGNSA. The CDR3 runs to 16 residues. This CDR3 reads CASSLGNPGSYNEQFF. The CDR3 nucleotides are TGTGCCAGCAGCTTAGGGAACCCGGGGTCGTACAATGAGCAGTTCTTC.

The rearrangement uses TRBV28 and TRBJ1-5, with D maybe TRBD1 (6 bases). From germline, CDR1 is MDHEN and CDR2 SYDVKM. CDR3 size: 15 residues. Trimming took 3 bases from V and 3 from J, leaving 12 bases between them. This CDR3 is CASSFQTGINQPQHF. The CDR3 region has the DNA TGTGCCAGCAGTTTCCAGACAGGTATCAATCAGCCCCAGCATTTT.

The genes are TRBV12-3 or TRBV12-4 and TRBJ1-4; D uncertain. V was trimmed by 4 bases and J by 3 bases, leaving 3 bases between them. CDR3 length equals 12 residues. CDR3 sequence: CASSSSNEKLFF. In DNA form, the CDR3 reads TGTGCCAGCAGTTCCTCTAATGAAAAACTGTTTTTT.

The chain combines TRBV5-1 with TRBJ2-3; tentatively, D is TRBD1 (6 bases). The germline V and J ends were trimmed by 0 bases and 4 bases, with 9 bases remaining between them. The CDR3 consists of 14 residues. Per germline, CDR1 SGHRS and CDR2 YFSETQ. DNA for the CDR3: TGCGCCAGCAGCTTGGGAGGGGGAGCAGATACGCAGTATTTT. This sequence encodes CASSLGGGADTQYF. Together with reference TRBV5-1 and TRBJ2-3, the CDR3 gives the full variable domain: KAGVTQTPRYLIKTRGQQVTLSCSPISGHRSVSWYQQTPGQGLQFLFEYFSETQRNKGNFPGRFSGRQFSNSRSEMNVSTLELGDSALYLCASSLGGGADTQYFGPGTRLTVL.

The chain couples TRBV19 to TRBJ1-1, with a possible D match to TRBD1 (5 bases). There are 11 residues in the CDR3. With 8 bases removed from V and 7 bases from J, the gap between germline ends came to 11 bases. Germline values: CDR1 LNHDA, CDR2 SQIVND (reference sequence). CDR3: CASSGAVEAFF. The CDR3 nucleotides are TGTGCCAGTTCCGGGGCAGTTGAAGCTTTCTTT.

V usage is TRBV6-2 or TRBV6-3 and J usage is TRBJ1-5; D is possibly TRBD1 (6 bases). Trimming pared 1 base from V and 1 base from J, leaving 17 bases between. The germline CDR1 and CDR2 sequences are MNHEY and SVGEGT. There are 18 residues in the CDR3. The CDR3 region is CASSYWFGYGQSNQPQHF. For the CDR3, the DNA is TGTGCCAGCAGTTACTGGTTCGGATACGGACAGAGCAATCAGCCCCAGCATTTT.

This chain links TRBV5-5 with TRBJ1-5; 7 bases fit TRBD1. Germline trimming cut 3 bases from V and 2 bases from J; bases unmatched to any gene: 11. The CDR3 extends over 17 amino acids. Per germline, CDR1 SGHKS and CDR2 YYEKEE (reference sequence). The CDR3 loop is CASSWHGLTGGNQPQHF. CDR3 DNA: TGTGCCAGCAGCTGGCATGGGTTAACAGGGGGCAATCAGCCCCAGCATTTT.

This clone was counted a few times. The J gene is TRBJ1-6, the V gene TRBV7-2; no clear D. Germline assignment: CDR1 SGHTA and CDR2 FQGNSA. V lost 0 bases to trimming and J lost 14 bases, with 8 bases between them. CDR3 length equals 12 residues. In DNA form, the CDR3 reads TGTGCCAGCAGCTTAGCGACGGGGTCCCTCCACTTT. Protein: CASSLATGSLHF.

The chain joins TRBV3-1 (or the pseudogene TRBV3-2) to TRBJ2-3; a weak D match, TRBD1 (5 bases). Trimming took 3 bases from V and 7 from J, leaving 8 bases between them. Germline V lookup: CDR1 LGHDT, CDR2 YNNKEL (reference sequence). This CDR3 is 12 amino acids long. In DNA form, the CDR3 reads TGTGCCAGCAGCCAGGACATAAATACGCAGTATTTT. Its protein is CASSQDINTQYF.

V gene TRBV7-2 combines with J gene TRBJ2-1, with 7 bases aligning to TRBD2. This CDR3 region has 16 residues. Germline-derived CDR1 and CDR2 are SGHTA and FQGNSA. The junction had 9 bases not matched to a gene; V was cut back by 5 bases and J by 2 bases. In DNA, the CDR3 is TGTGCCAGCAGCCCTAGATCGAGCGGGGCCTACAATGAGCAGTTCTTC. It is translated as CASSPRSSGAYNEQFF. The whole variable domain, filled in from reference TRBV7-2 and TRBJ2-1, reads GAGVSQSPSNKVTEKGKDVELRCDPISGHTALYWYRQSLGQGLEFLIYFQGNSAPDKSGLPSDRFSAERTGGSVSTLTIQRTQQEDSAVYLCASSPRSSGAYNEQFFGPGTRLTVL.